This is a list of T cell receptor beta chains from one sample in a study of shared clonotypes between healthy human individuals. Here immunoSEQ multiplex PCR was the method, and the copy in TCRdb shows in-frame clones only, minus some. The sample carries more than 1,200,000 clones, approximately 98.5% recorded once. Material for sequencing was naive CD4+ T cells sorted from blood. These receptors all stem from a man under 40 in good health. CDR3s include the opening cysteine and the closing phenylalanine or tryptophan. Fields, in order: CDR3 DNA, CDR3 protein, J gene, V gene, D gene, clone size. D genes are given only for firm matches. Part of the rows lack a size; the others show once, few, many or a class for expanded clones.

CDR3 DNA: TGCGCCAGCAGCTCTCCGGGAGACGGGGAGCTGTTTTTT; CDR3 protein: CASSSPGDGELFF; J gene: TRBJ2-2; V gene: TRBV5-1; D gene: .; clone size: .
CDR3 DNA: TGTGCCAGCAGCTTAGGACTAGCGGGAGGAGACCAAGAGACCCAGTACTTC; CDR3 protein: CASSLGLAGGDQETQYF; J gene: TRBJ2-5; V gene: TRBV9; D gene: TRBD2; clone size: .
CDR3 DNA: TGTGCCAGCAGCGGTCTGCGTGGAGGCACAGATACGCAGTATTTT; CDR3 protein: CASSGLRGGTDTQYF; J gene: TRBJ2-3; V gene: TRBV9; D gene: .; clone size: once
CDR3 DNA: TGTGCCAGCAGCCCCACCCGGGGGACCCAGTACTTC; CDR3 protein: CASSPTRGTQYF; J gene: TRBJ2-5; V gene: TRBV7-2; D gene: .; clone size: .
CDR3 DNA: TGTGCCAGCAGCTTAGGGATTCGGGACGGTTATCAGCCCCAGCATTTT; CDR3 protein: CASSLGIRDGYQPQHF; J gene: TRBJ1-5; V gene: TRBV7-2; D gene: .; clone size: .
CDR3 DNA: TGTGCCAGCAGTGCCGATACAGATACGCAGTATTTT; CDR3 protein: CASSADTDTQYF; J gene: TRBJ2-3; V gene: TRBV6-1; D gene: .; clone size: once
CDR3 DNA: TGTGCCAGCAGAACAACATGGGGGGGTGAAAAACTGTTTTTT; CDR3 protein: CASRTTWGGEKLFF; J gene: TRBJ1-4; V gene: TRBV5-8; D gene: .; clone size: .
CDR3 DNA: TGTGCCAGCAGCCCCGCCCTCCTAGCGCCTAATGAGCAGTTCTTC; CDR3 protein: CASSPALLAPNEQFF; J gene: TRBJ2-1; V gene: TRBV7-3; D gene: .; clone size: once
CDR3 DNA: TGTGCCAGCAGCGCGAGGGCAGGGAACTACAATGAGCAGTTCTTC; CDR3 protein: CASSARAGNYNEQFF; J gene: TRBJ2-1; V gene: TRBV9; D gene: .; clone size: .
CDR3 DNA: TGTGCCAGCAGCCCGAACGTCCAGCAAATATCTGGAAACACCATATATTTT; CDR3 protein: CASSPNVQQISGNTIYF; J gene: TRBJ1-3; V gene: TRBV5-4; D gene: .; clone size: .
CDR3 DNA: TGTGCCAGCAGGAATCTTCTAGCGGTTAGCACAGATACGCAGTATTTT; CDR3 protein: CASRNLLAVSTDTQYF; J gene: TRBJ2-3; V gene: TRBV5-4; D gene: TRBD2; clone size: .
CDR3 DNA: TGTGCCTGGAGAAACGCCGGGACAGGCCTGTTTTTT; CDR3 protein: CAWRNAGTGLFF; J gene: TRBJ1-4; V gene: TRBV30; D gene: TRBD1; clone size: .
CDR3 DNA: TGTGCCAGCAGCGAGCAGCGAACAGATACGCAGTATTTT; CDR3 protein: CASSEQRTDTQYF; J gene: TRBJ2-3; V gene: TRBV6-4; D gene: .; clone size: .
CDR3 DNA: TGCGCCAGCAGCTTGGCCTTTGCAACTAATGAAAAACTGTTTTTT; CDR3 protein: CASSLAFATNEKLFF; J gene: TRBJ1-4; V gene: TRBV5-1; D gene: .; clone size: .
CDR3 DNA: TGTGCCAGCAGTCCCTCCCCCCCCTATGGCTACACCTTC; CDR3 protein: CASSPSPPYGYTF; J gene: TRBJ1-2; V gene: TRBV27; D gene: .; clone size: .
CDR3 DNA: TGTGCCAGCAGCGCGGTATATGAGCAGTTCTTC; CDR3 protein: CASSAVYEQFF; J gene: TRBJ2-1; V gene: TRBV28; D gene: .; clone size: .
CDR3 DNA: TGCGCCAGCAGCTTGGGGTTGTATGGCTACACCTTC; CDR3 protein: CASSLGLYGYTF; J gene: TRBJ1-2; V gene: TRBV5-1; D gene: .; clone size: .
CDR3 DNA: TGTGCCAGCAGTGAATCCGGGACTAGCGTTTATACGCAGTATTTT; CDR3 protein: CASSESGTSVYTQYF; J gene: TRBJ2-3; V gene: TRBV25-1; D gene: TRBD2; clone size: .
CDR3 DNA: TGCAGCGTTCGGGGACAGCGGAACTCCATGAACACTGAAGCTTTCTTT; CDR3 protein: CSVRGQRNSMNTEAFF; J gene: TRBJ1-1; V gene: TRBV29-1; D gene: TRBD1; clone size: .